These 15 T cell receptor delta chains were sequenced from one sample in a study of gamma-delta T cells after stem cell transplantation. TCRdb made new clone calls on the RT-PCR reads using CATT. The table shows over a thousand delta-chain clones, with less than 7% occurring only once. Sample: gamma-delta T cells. These receptor sequences come from a human donor. It is not recorded whose cells these are; they may come from a transplant donor.

This clone appeared a few times. The protein recorded in TCRdb matches a much larger clone and deviates from this DNA's translation at residue 18, suggesting a read error; the protein here is obtained by translating the DNA. The CDR3 DNA reads as TGTGCCTGTGACACCGTCGGGGGTGACAGGTCCCAAAAGGGCACCGATAAACCCATCTTT. Encoded protein: CACDTVGGDRSQKGTDKPIF. This chain connects TRDV2 to TRDJ1, with D perhaps TRDD3 (5 bases). Per the germline V gene, CDR1 is GEAIGNYY and CDR2 is EKD. The CDR3 has 20 amino acids.

Regarding this clone: This sequence is one base from a far larger clone and is likely a read error. The gene calls are TRDV2 and TRDJ3; D unclear. Germline loops: CDR1 GEAIGNYY, CDR2 EKD. The CDR3 covers 19 residues. Here the CDR3 reads CACDTTADPLKWDTRQVFF. DNA of the CDR3: TGTGCCTGTGACACCACGGCGGATCCCCTCAAGTGGGACACCCGACAGGTGTTTTTC.

The rearrangement joins TRDV2 to TRDJ1; maybe TRDD3 (5 bases). Deletions cut 5 bases from V and 0 bases from J, with 15 bases between. The CDR3 has 15 amino acids. The germline CDR1 and CDR2 sequences are GEAIGNYY and EKD. In DNA, the CDR3 is TGTGCCTGTGGCCTGACTGGCGTGTACACCGATAAACTCATCTTT. Translating it yields CACGLTGVYTDKLIF.

This clone was detected a few times. TCRdb's entry gives the protein of a much larger clone, which mismatches this DNA's translation at residue 3, likely from a read error; the protein reported here is translated from the DNA. The chain employs TRDV2 and TRDJ2; 9 nucleotides align to TRDD3. Germline assignment: CDR1 GEAIGNYY and CDR2 EKD. There are 16 residues in the CDR3. CDR3 in DNA: TGTGCCTATGACAAACTGGGGGACATCTTGACAGCACAACTCTTCTTT. Translating gives CAYDKLGDILTAQLFF.

By sample share, this clone is medium-sized (0.01 to 0.1%). With only one base between it and a far larger clone, this is likely a read error. The chain couples TRDV2 to TRDJ1, with 8 bases fitting TRDD3. Germline V gene lookup returns CDR1 GEAIGNYY and CDR2 EKD. This CDR3 region has 15 residues. The V gene end was trimmed by 3 bases and the J gene end by 2 bases; junction bases not matched to a gene: 7. CDR3: CACDALGAPTDKLIF. DNA for the CDR3: TGTGCCTGTGACGCACTGGGGGCCCCTACCGATAAACTCATCTTT.

This clone is medium-sized by share. A much more abundant neighbour one base away suggests this may be a read error. V usage is TRDV2 and J usage is TRDJ2; tentative D call: TRDD2 (5 bases). Germline V gene data show CDR1 as GEAIGNYY and CDR2 as EKD. This CDR3 is 19 amino acids long. CDR3 in amino acids: CACDLVSRGLQAFTAQLFF. The CDR3 nucleotides read TGTGCCTGTGACCTGGTTTCAAGGGGCCTTCAAGCTTTTACAGCACAACTCTTCTTT.

As to this clone: This likely came from a read error, as a far larger clone is one base away. The chain employs TRDV2 and TRDJ1; 12 bases match TRDD3. The CDR3 is made up of 19 amino acids. With 0 bases clipped from V and 0 bases from J, the junction kept 10 bases outside the gene matches. In germline, CDR1 is GEAIGNYY, CDR2 EKD. CDR3 DNA: TGTGCCTGTGACACCTACTGGGGGATACCTCCTGCCTACACCGATAAACTCATCTTT. It is translated as CACDTYWGIPPAYTDKLIF.

This clone was detected only a few times. The chain is built from TRDV2 and TRDJ1, with TRDD3 matching over 7 bases. Germline CDR1 is GEAIGNYY and CDR2 is EKD. This CDR3 contains 17 residues. With V trimmed by 3 bases and J by 2 bases, 14 bases remained unmatched. In DNA, the CDR3 is TGTGCCTGTGACCCCTTAATGCTGGGGGCCCCTACCGATAAACTCATCTTT. Protein sequence: CACDPLMLGAPTDKLIF.

This clone was observed a handful of times. TCRdb's entry gives the protein of a much larger clone, which mismatches this DNA's translation at residue 10, likely from a read error; the protein reported here is translated from the DNA. The chain couples TRDV2 to TRDJ1; TRDD3 is a possible D gene (6 bases). In germline, CDR1 is GEAIGNYY, CDR2 EKD. The CDR3 sequence is 15 residues long. V dropped 0 bases and J dropped 3 bases, with 13 bases sitting between them. The CDR3 DNA reads as TGTGCCTGTGACACCGTGGAGATACGATCCGATAAACTCATCTTT. This gives the protein CACDTVEIRSDKLIF.

This clone was seen only a few times. The J gene is TRDJ1, the V gene TRDV2; TRDD3 matches 11 bases. V gave up 1 base and J gave up 0 bases; unmatched junction bases: 6. CDR3 size: 17 residues. Germline V lookup: CDR1 GEAIGNYY, CDR2 EKD. CDR3: CACDTLLGDTYTDKLIF. CDR3 nucleotides: TGTGCCTGTGACACGTTGTTGGGGGATACGTACACCGATAAACTCATCTTT.

Remarks on this clone: A single base is all that separates this from a far larger clone, so a read error is likely. The V gene is TRDV2, the J gene TRDJ3; 11 bases line up with TRDD3. This CDR3 has 22 residues. J was trimmed by 2 bases and V by 5 bases; bases with no gene match: 19. CDR1 and CDR2 from the germline V gene are GEAIGNYY and EKD. The CDR3 spells CACGTPGGGYAMKPWDTRQMFF. Here the CDR3 DNA reads TGTGCCTGTGGTACACCAGGTGGGGGATACGCGATGAAGCCCTGGGACACCCGACAGATGTTTTTC.

This clone appeared many times. A far larger clone is only one base removed, so a read error is likely. V usage is TRDV2 and J usage is TRDJ3; 11 positions match TRDD3. The CDR3 loop spans 21 amino acids. CDR1 is GEAIGNYY and CDR2 is EKD in the germline V gene. The CDR3 spells CACDTVVGDTTPPWGTRQMFF. The CDR3 nucleotides read TGTGCCTGTGACACCGTAGTGGGGGATACGACCCCCCCCTGGGGCACCCGACAGATGTTTTTC.

Only a few counts were recorded for this clone. The gene calls are TRDV2 and TRDJ1; 8 nucleotides match TRDD3. The ends lost 2 bases at V and 3 bases at J; junction bases unmatched: 4. Germline V lookup: CDR1 GEAIGNYY, CDR2 EKD. This CDR3 is built from 14 residues. CDR3: CACDILGEADKLIF. In DNA, the CDR3 is TGTGCCTGTGACATCCTGGGGGAGGCCGATAAACTCATCTTT.

The DNA of the CDR3 is TGTGCCTGTGACACGTACTGGGGGCCCGACACCGATAAACTCATCTTT. This gives the protein CACDTYWGPDTDKLIF. V is TRDV2 and J is TRDJ1; 8 nucleotides match TRDD3. Germline loops: CDR1 GEAIGNYY, CDR2 EKD. This CDR3 contains 16 residues. V dropped 1 base and J dropped 0; count of bases not matched to a gene: 6.

This clone occurred a few times. This likely came from a read error, as a far larger clone is one base away. The chain couples TRDV2 to TRDJ3; 9 bases fit TRDD3. Losses at the gene ends were 3 bases for V and 1 base for J; bases not matched to a gene: 18. The CDR3 is made up of 22 amino acids. Per germline, CDR1 GEAIGNYY and CDR2 EKD. In DNA, the CDR3 is TGTGCCTGTGACGTTACTGGGGGAGGTCATGAGGAATCATCCTGGGACACCCGACAGATGTTTTTC. Protein product: CACDVTGGGHEESSWDTRQMFF.